This T cell receptor beta chain was obtained from a study of T cells in localized non-small cell lung cancer. Method: immunoSEQ multiplex PCR; TCRdb's copy keeps in-frame clones and lacks some. The sample yields roughly 17,000 clones, approximately 82% seen once. The CDR3 sequence is 15 residues long. Germline V gene lookup returns CDR1 MNHNS and CDR2 SASEGT. V trimming: 2 bases; J trimming: 6 bases; junction bases outside the gene matches: 1. The chain employs TRBV6-1 and TRBJ2-2, with TRBD2 identical over 12 bases. The sequencing here drew on peripheral blood, taken before any cancer treatment. The clonotype was recovered from a male donor at least 60 years old with stage III lung adenocarcinoma. CDR3 amino acids: CASSELAGGSGELFF. CDR3 nucleotide sequence: TGTGCCAGCAGTGAACTAGCGGGGGGGTCCGGGGAGCTGTTTTTT.